This record concerns one TCR beta chain sequence. Which antigen it targets is not known. The record has no base qualities; no much larger clone is one base away. The sample originates from a study of cytomegalovirus exposure and HLA in healthy donors (TCRdb year 2017). Turning to the overall study: According to an earlier analysis of a few hundred of the donors, 150 million to 200 million T cells yielded over 90 million unique TCR beta sequences and approximately 300 Gb of sequence data. About 330 gigabases of sequencing data and around 80 million unique TCR sequences made up an early release that covered some 640 HLA-typed donors. Of the 300 to 450 genotyped donors, 81% were placed in the genetic ancestry cluster associated with self-reported Caucasian donors. The study aimed to test whether signatures of past pathogen exposure could be identified by cataloging public T cell receptors. Using immunosequencing, the study profiled T cell repertoires from about 620 subjects and related those repertoires to cytomegalovirus serostatus. Along with the 666-subject first cohort, a separate validation cohort of some 130 different subjects was used. The study combined high-throughput TCR immunosequencing, statistical association of individual TCRs with disease status, and machine learning to predict cytomegalovirus infection status. A later analysis re-examined previously published TCR beta repertoires from about 700 donors and added high-resolution HLA genotyping to investigate patterns of TCR occurrence. Rather than using new phenotypic data, the later analysis identified candidate immune exposures from TCR beta sequences and from how often those sequences occurred across donors. An earlier analysis of 450 to 750 of the donors used high-throughput TCR beta sequencing to judge whether each TCR beta V gene segment behaved as functional or pseudogenic. Donor age, sex, ethnicity and CMV serostatus were compiled alongside the repertoire data. Genome-wide SNP genotypes for about 55% of the 666 donors were used in a later genetic analysis, which treated that subset as a discovery cohort. Every discovery cohort repertoire had been produced on one sequencing platform. HLA typing covered class I and class II loci at four-digit resolution. Typing coverage varied by locus: about 629-630 donors for A, B, C, DRB1 and DQB1; some 520 for DQA1; over 600 for DPA1; around 450 for DPB1. Because of strong linkage in the cohort, 5 or 6 DR-DQ haplotypes were treated as single units for association and clustering. On average, around 200,000 unique TCR beta nucleotide sequences were sequenced per donor among some 420 genotyped donors of the cohort, with about 17% of those sequences being non-productive. Study-level results and caveats: Some IMGT-functional V segments, including TRBV6-2 and TRBV6-3, could not be distinguished by the 87-base-pair reads and were therefore excluded. Assigning TCR associations to individual alleles was difficult when HLA alleles, especially DR and DQ, strongly co-occurred. In a later analysis, HLA-associated TCR beta chains showed more clonal expansion and lower generation probabilities than non-associated chains that were equally common. In a later analysis, most CMV-associated TCR beta chains were found to appear HLA-restricted, with HLA associations seemingly driven largely by CMV exposure. A later genetic analysis associated a missense DCLRE1C variant with V-gene and J-gene trimming of TCR beta chains, and an independent cohort replicated the association. Linkage disequilibrium might explain the correlated functional status among segregating V segments, but an unknown experimental factor could not be excluded. Immune exposure information for the cohort was limited to CMV serostatus. Sequencing depth was assumed to be roughly uniform across donors in the presence/absence analyses, though that assumption may not hold. The classifier was reported to diagnose cytomegalovirus status with high specificity and sensitivity in both the original and validation cohorts. The authors suggested that the approach could potentially be extended to other disease states and immunological phenotypes. Compared with the approximately 670-donor mean, donors in an Asian-associated ancestry cluster had fewer N-insertions in productive TCRs, according to a later genetic analysis. Because some donors lacked HLA typing at each locus, the association tests relied only on the typed subset. The cohort was sequenced for TCR beta chains only, and without alpha or paired-chain data the features that could be detected were limited. In an earlier analysis of fewer than 700 of the donors, most TCR beta V segments appeared in productive rearrangements about 87% or about 30% of the time, broadly matching IMGT annotations. A cluster of highly shared sequence variants was judged likely to be a technical artifact of the sequencing pipeline. In vitro tests confirmed that a few of the cytomegalovirus-associated TCR beta chains recognize cytomegalovirus antigens. A further reported finding was that TCR beta sequences accurately predicted the HLA-A and HLA-B alleles for most subjects in the first cohort. A later analysis associated about 17,000 TCR beta sequences with specific HLA alleles at a false discovery rate of 0.05. In the study, some 180 TCR beta chains were listed as associated with cytomegalovirus. According to a later analysis, parvovirus B19, influenza, CMV and Epstein-Barr virus appeared linked to several top co-occurrence clusters. In a later analysis, TCR association rates were found to vary across HLA loci, with the most associated TCRs seen for DRB1 alleles and the fewest for HLA-C alleles. The earlier analysis of 450 to 700 of the donors excluded roughly 16 rarely observed V segments, including chromosome 9 orphons, because counts were too low. Most TCR sequences were observed very rarely across donors, whereas some public TCRs were present in many individuals.

The cohort was made up of 500 to 850 healthy bone marrow donors. At the time of sampling, all cohort members were nominally healthy, though unrecorded immune exposures were likely present. The donor was CMV seropositive and belonged to the group of 250 to 350 seropositive cohort members. Each donor provided a peripheral blood sample, and peripheral blood mononuclear cells were used for TCR beta sequencing. The Qiagen DNeasy Blood Extraction Kit was used to extract genomic DNA from the blood cell samples. Receptor amplification or capture employed the immunoSEQ multiplex PCR assay. The multiplex PCR relied on a mix of 60 forward primers for TCR Vbeta segments and 13 reverse primers for TCR Jbeta segments. The CDR3 region of rearranged TCR beta genes was amplified from genomic DNA with a multiplex PCR assay. Amplified TCR beta libraries were sequenced as 87-base-pair reads on the Illumina HiSeq System. The authors' analysis ran thus. In a later analysis, approximately 74 million unique TCR beta chains were counted across the roughly 610 repertoires, and approximately 11 million of these chains were shared by at least two donors. Raw reads were error-corrected and collapsed into unique sequences with a nearest-neighbor algorithm that merged closely related sequences to remove PCR and sequencing errors. V, D and J gene segments were assigned by aligning CDR3 sequences to IMGT reference sequences. Each retained sequence needed at least a six-nucleotide match to both a V gene segment and a J gene segment. Rearrangements were called productive when the CDR3 lacked stop codons and stayed in frame with V and J; all others were non-productive. CDR3 was defined according to IMGT convention as the region running from the second conserved V-encoded cysteine to the conserved J-encoded phenylalanine. In an earlier analysis of just under 600 of the donors, sequences lacking an unambiguous match to a single V gene segment were excluded. An earlier analysis of some 610 of the donors called V segments functional above 56.7% productive rearrangements and segregating when the between-donor standard deviation exceeded 5%. To diagnose cytomegalovirus status from the catalog of TCR beta chain sequences, a statistical classification framework was built. V and J gene assignment, in a later analysis, came from comparing TCR nucleotide sequences with IMGT/GENE-DB human TR gene sequences. In a later analysis, CDR3 sequences and most-parsimonious VDJ recombination scenarios were assigned using the TCRdist pipeline. In a later analysis, every TCR beta chain was defined by the combination of its CDR3 amino acid sequence and its V-gene family, and reads without a unique V-gene family were dropped. As a way to deal with suspected cross-contamination and a sequencing artifact, a later analysis dropped approximately 570 nucleotide sequences that were highly shared and had low generation probability. For each public chain, a later analysis derived a clonal expansion index from normalized ranks of inferred template counts within each repertoire. In a later analysis, generation probabilities were computed using a VDJ recombination model fitted to out-of-frame rearrangements, and the results were checked against IGoR. A later analysis scored TCR-TCR, TCR-HLA and TCR-CMV co-occurrence with hypergeometric tests, applying a repertoire-size bias correction to TCR pairs. False discovery rates were estimated in a later analysis by permuting HLA or CMV assignments 20 times. In a later analysis, co-occurring TCRs were grouped using DBSCAN, with TCRdist sequence similarity added in when clustering inside HLA-allele-positive subsets. For co-occurrence clustering, repertoires with fewer than 30,000 or more than 120,000 public chains were excluded, along with 4 to 6 repertoires with anomalous nucleotide sharing. Entries here come from immuneACCESS through TCRdb and include only in-frame sequences with V and J called. Some clones fail to appear in such tables; in the studies checked, an unresolved V gene covers under half of the shortfall, and the cause of the remainder is unknown. V, J and clone size were drawn from that table, and D and trimming were deduced from the DNA. The sample includes approximately 82,000 clones, with 70% to 75% observed a single time. The ten largest make up roughly 6.1% of the sample.

The CDR1 and CDR2 encoded by the germline V gene are WSHSY and SAAADI. Trimming at the junction amounts to 6 bases on V and 9 bases on J, and the germline ends lie 11 bases apart. From its cysteine to its phenylalanine, the CDR3 spans 11 amino acids. Here the CDR3 DNA is all that survives: 33 bases in frame from base 1. Sequencing was done on a sample of PBMCs. This TCR came from a woman in her forties or fifties in good health and CMV-seropositive. Recombination connected TRBV10-2 to TRBJ1-1; D gene: possibly TRBD1, on 6 matching bases. The DNA reads as follows: TGCGCCAGCAGGACAACAGGGAAAGCTTTCTTT. Its coded protein is CASRTTGKAFF.